Following are 3 T cell receptor beta chains from one sample sequenced in a study of a mutant IDH1 vaccine in newly diagnosed glioma. Only in-frame clones appear in the TCRdb table, and some are missing; sequencing was by immunoSEQ multiplex PCR. Here the sample spans about 56,000 clones, about 89% being singletons. Their target antigens are unknown. Stated time point: week 23, last vaccination. The vaccine gave 300 ug of a 20-mer mutant IDH1 peptide subcutaneously per dose. Sequenced here: PBMCs, sampled from a glioma patient whose treatment included an IDH1 peptide vaccine. Receptors were obtained from a man aged 35 to 55 with glioma.

The chain carries TRBV9 and TRBJ2-7, with 10 bases identical to TRBD2. After removal of 0 bases from V and 7 bases from J, the junction contained 7 bases not matched to a gene. CDR3 length equals 15 residues. Germline values: CDR1 SGDLS, CDR2 YYNGEE. CDR3 nucleotides: TGTGCCAGCAGCGTAGCTAGCGGGAGCGGAATAGAGCAGTACTTC. This encodes CASSVASGSGIEQYF.

The gene calls are TRBV9 and TRBJ2-5; TRBD2 is a possible D gene (6 bases). Per germline, CDR1 SGDLS and CDR2 YYNGEE. V lost 0 bases, J lost 5 bases, and 14 bases lay in between. The CDR3 has 15 amino acids. This CDR3 is CASSVAPSARETQYF. The CDR3 DNA reads TGTGCCAGCAGCGTAGCTCCTAGCGCTAGGGAGACCCAGTACTTC.

The chain recombines TRBV6-5 with TRBJ2-5; no clear D gene. The germline V gene encodes CDR1 MNHEY and CDR2 SVGAGI. The CDR3 totals 15 residues. V was trimmed by 2 bases and J by 4 bases, leaving 14 bases between them. The DNA of the CDR3 is TGTGCCAGCAGTTACGTGGGGAACCCTAGAGAGACCCAGTACTTC. Protein: CASSYVGNPRETQYF.